This T cell receptor beta chain stems from a study of T cells expressing NK-cell markers. Study information: Obtained from sorted CD3+CD56+NKG2C+, CD3+CD56+NKG2C- and CD3+CD56-NKG2C+ T cells were the TCR beta repertoires.

The CDR3 extends over 14 amino acids. Germline-derived CDR1 and CDR2 are SGHKS and YYEKEE (reference sequence). After re-calling the 5' RACE reads, TCRdb lists one entry per CDR3 protein, DNA absent. The table counts roughly 280,000 distinct CDR3 sequences; around 0.37% lies in the top ten. The sequence came from a man aged 18-30 years in good health. Sequencing was done on a sample of blood T cells: a sorted CD56 or NKG2C T cell subset, CD4+ or CD8+ T cells, or bulk PBMC T cells (not recorded which). The chain joins TRBV5-5 to TRBJ2-5. The CDR3 here is CASSLLGFQETQYF.